The T cell receptor beta chain described here comes from a study of blood T cell repertoires in COVID-19 (dated by TCRdb to about 2020). Study-wide context: Samples from collaborators originated in the United States, Italy and Spain and spanned both the acute and convalescent phases of COVID-19. A freely available public database, intended as a resource for researchers studying the immune response to SARS-CoV-2, is where the repertoires were released. The samples were drawn from the first 160 participants of the ongoing ImmuneRACE study and from 950 to 1,500 subjects provided by 6 global collaborators. The material from the prospective study consisted of cDNA or gDNA derived from T cells, B-cell-depleted T cells, or PBMCs. Subjects who had been exposed to COVID-19, were actively infected with it, or had recovered from it provided the deeply sampled blood TCRbeta repertoires that made up the dataset. Nearly every sample came with metadata listing a de-identified subject ID, COVID-19 status, age in years and sex. Where available, HLA class I and class II types were obtained from metadata supplied by the sample provider rather than from assay-based typing.

Collaborating institutions collected whole blood in K2EDTA tubes following their own protocols. For TCRbeta analysis, collaborators shipped samples as frozen whole blood, isolated PBMCs, or DNA extracted from either of those sample types. Paper-wide results and their limitations: The quantity of clinical and demographic metadata differed by source and by participant and was supplied without curation.

This clone came up once. The antigen it binds to is not known. Base qualities are not at hand, and no much larger clone is one base apart. TCRbeta CDR3 regions were amplified from genomic DNA using the immunoSEQ Assay, a bias-controlled multiplex PCR. On the study's bioinformatics: Within the assay, amplification of reference gene primers was used to estimate how many nucleated cells each sample contained. To quantify the absolute abundance of each unique TCRbeta CDR3 rearrangement, sequence reads were collapsed and filtered. For each sample, productive Simpson clonality was calculated as the square root of Simpson's diversity index over productive rearrangements. Drawn from immuneACCESS, this table holds only the in-frame rearrangements with V and J called that TCRdb kept. Clones are partly lost; checked studies trace under half to an unresolved V gene and leave the rest unexplained. V and J calls and clone size come straight from that table; D and trimming were deduced from the DNA. This sample is represented by 140,000 or so clones; 70% to 85% of them were singletons. Of the sample, 10% falls within the top ten clones.

From the cysteine up to the phenylalanine, the CDR3 has a length of 15 residues. The kept DNA is CDR3 alone, 45 bases in frame from the first base. Looking up the germline V gene yields CDR1 SNHLY and CDR2 FYNNEI. V is clipped by 4 bases and J by 8 bases, and the sequence between their germline boundaries is 17 bases long. This TCR came from a man in his sixties with active or convalescent COVID-19. The sequence links TRBV2 to TRBJ1-4; confidence is insufficient to name the D gene. What was sequenced was peripheral blood. The bases read TGTGCCAGCAGTGGAACCGCAGCGGTTGGGGAAAAACTGTTTTTT. Translation gives CASSGTAAVGEKLFF.